The 14 T cell receptor beta chains below all came from one sample that was sequenced in a study of blood T cell repertoires in COVID-19. Measured with immunoSEQ multiplex PCR; TCRdb has only the in-frame clones, and not every one. The sample carries 150,000 to 200,000 clones, approximately 78% recorded once. Sequencing input: peripheral blood. The receptors stem from a human donor in a cohort sampled during active COVID-19.

The V and J genes are TRBV6-5 and TRBJ1-2, with a tentative D call TRBD1 (6 bases). This CDR3 spans 13 amino acids. Germline-derived CDR1 and CDR2 are MNHEY and SVGAGI. Trimming pared 6 bases from V and 5 bases from J, leaving 13 bases between. CDR3 nucleotide sequence: TGTGCCAGCAGGGAGACAGGTCTATATGGCTACACCTTC. Amino acid sequence: CASRETGLYGYTF.

The chain has TRBV19 and TRBJ2-7; TRBD2 agrees at 14 bases. CDR3 size: 17 residues. Looked up from germline, CDR1 is LNHDA and CDR2 is SQIVND (reference sequence). The junction had 6 bases not matched to a gene; V was cut back by 3 bases and J by 2 bases. The CDR3 is CASSMSGLAGGPYEQYF. CDR3 nucleotide sequence: TGTGCCAGTAGTATGTCAGGACTAGCGGGAGGCCCCTACGAGCAGTACTTC.

The V and J genes are TRBV19 and TRBJ1-2; D gene ambiguous. CDR3 length equals 15 residues. Trimming removed 1 base from V and 0 bases from J, with 9 bases in between. Germline V lookup: CDR1 LNHDA, CDR2 SQIVND (reference sequence). Here the CDR3 reads CASSIVGESNYGYTF. For the CDR3, the DNA is TGTGCCAGTAGTATAGTGGGAGAGTCTAACTATGGCTACACCTTC.

The V and J genes are TRBV6-1 and TRBJ1-1; D is uncertain. Germline values: CDR1 MNHNS, CDR2 SASEGT. V was cut by 3 bases and J by 6 bases, with 8 bases left in between. This CDR3 has 12 amino acids. This chain's CDR3 is CASSDGVAEAFF. The DNA for the CDR3 is TGTGCCAGCAGTGACGGGGTCGCTGAAGCTTTCTTT.

V gene TRBV7-9 combines with J gene TRBJ2-5; D is possibly TRBD1 (7 bases). Germline assignment: CDR1 SEHNR and CDR2 FQNEAQ (reference sequence). Between the trimmed V and J ends, which lost 11 bases and 5 bases, there was a span of 18 bases. The length of the CDR3 is 13 residues. The CDR3 DNA reads as TGTGCCTCAGGGAGGAGGGGGCTGGAGACCCAGTACTTC. As protein: CASGRRGLETQYF. The variable domain in full, completed from reference TRBV7-9 and TRBJ2-5, reads DTGVSQNPRHKITKRGQNVTFRCDPISEHNRLYWYRQTLGQGPEFLTYFQNEAQLEKSRLLSDRFSAERPKGSFSTLEIQRTEQGDSAMYLCASGRRGLETQYFGPGTRLLVL.

The genes are TRBV19 and TRBJ2-2, with D perhaps matching TRBD1 (5 bases). The germline V gene has CDR1 LNHDA and CDR2 SQIVND (reference sequence). The CDR3 is made up of 13 amino acids. Between the trimmed V and J ends, which lost 6 bases and 5 bases, there was a span of 10 bases. The CDR3 bases are TGTGCCAGTAGCAAGACAGCAACCGGGGAGCTGTTTTTT. It encodes CASSKTATGELFF.

The chain combines TRBV6-1 with TRBJ1-5; 7 bases line up with TRBD1. The length of the CDR3 is 15 residues. The V and J ends lost 1 base and 4 bases, in that order; junction bases with no gene match: 4. The germline V gene encodes CDR1 MNHNS and CDR2 SASEGT. CDR3 residues: CASSEGQGMNQPQHF. The CDR3 DNA sequence: TGTGCCAGCAGTGAAGGACAGGGCATGAATCAGCCCCAGCATTTT.

The genes are TRBV3-1 (or the pseudogene TRBV3-2) and TRBJ1-1; D remains unclear. V was cut by 8 bases and J by 4 bases, with 17 bases left in between. The germline CDR1 and CDR2 sequences are LGHDT and YNNKEL (reference sequence). The CDR3 has 14 amino acids. CDR3 amino acids: CASREPPPGTEAFF. The CDR3 DNA sequence: TGTGCCAGCCGAGAGCCCCCCCCGGGCACTGAAGCTTTCTTT.

The chain couples TRBV30 to TRBJ2-4, with 7 bases lining up with TRBD2. The CDR3 is 13 residues long. CDR1 is GTSNPN and CDR2 is SVGIG in the germline V gene (reference sequence). V dropped 1 base and J dropped 7; count of bases not matched to a gene: 4. The CDR3 here is CAWSGVAGNIQYF. The DNA for the CDR3 is TGTGCCTGGAGTGGGGTAGCGGGTAACATTCAGTACTTC.

The J gene is TRBJ2-6, the V gene TRBV25-1; D is possibly TRBD2 (5 bases). CDR3 length: 16 amino acids. Trimming left V 5 bases short and J 0 bases short, with 11 bases between. CDR1 MGHDK and CDR2 SYGVNS come from the germline V gene. In nucleotides, the CDR3 is TGTGCCAGCAGTTCAACTAGGGACTCTGGGGCCAACGTCCTGACTTTC. Protein sequence: CASSSTRDSGANVLTF.

The sample holds one count of this clone. This chain links TRBV6-5 with TRBJ2-7; D is unclear. The V end was cut by 11 bases, the J end by 7 bases, with 21 bases between. Germline V gene sequence: CDR1 MNHEY, CDR2 SVGAGI. The CDR3 extends over 13 amino acids. CDR3 coding DNA: TGTGCCGACCTCCCAGGCTCGGCCTTGGAGCAGTACTTC. Its protein is CADLPGSALEQYF.

The count of this clone is one. V gene TRBV4-3 combines with J gene TRBJ1-4; D may be TRBD1 (6 bases). The germline V gene encodes CDR1 LGHNA and CDR2 YSLEER. The CDR3 covers 17 residues. The V and J ends lost 4 bases and 0 bases respectively, with 15 bases between them. CDR3 amino acids: CASSPRGGLSTNEKLFF. DNA of the CDR3: TGCGCCAGCAGCCCCAGGGGTGGGCTCTCAACTAATGAAAAACTGTTTTTT.

The rearrangement uses TRBV28 and TRBJ2-6, with a tentative D call TRBD2 (6 bases). Germline V CDR1 and CDR2: MDHEN, SYDVKM. There are 16 residues in the CDR3. V was cut by 6 bases and J by 1 base, with 13 bases left in between. The CDR3 DNA sequence: TGTGCCAGCAGGCGGGGCAACAGGTCTGGGGCCAACGTCCTGACTTTC. This translates into CASRRGNRSGANVLTF. Complete variable domain (other parts from reference TRBV28 and TRBJ2-6): DVKVTQSSRYLVKRTGEKVFLECVQDMDHENMFWYRQDPGLGLRLIYFSYDVKMKEKGDIPEGYSVSREKKERFSLILESASTNQTSMYLCASRRGNRSGANVLTFGAGSRLTVL.

This clone was seen a single time. The chain employs TRBV2 and TRBJ2-3; D not certain. V was pared by 4 bases and J by 1 base, with 9 bases between. CDR3 size: 14 residues. From germline, CDR1 is SNHLY and CDR2 FYNNEI. The CDR3 protein is CASSGGWGTDTQYF. In nucleotides, the CDR3 is TGTGCCAGCAGTGGAGGCTGGGGCACAGATACGCAGTATTTT.